The source of this T cell receptor beta chain is a study of CD8 T cells in ankylosing spondylitis (dated by TCRdb to the late 2010s). Background on the whole study: The study set out to find disease-linked TCR variants by profiling T cell receptor beta repertoires in ankylosing spondylitis patients and healthy donors. In total, the full study cohort was made up of 110 or so healthy donors and about two dozen ankylosing spondylitis patients. Peripheral blood was sampled, and synovial fluid was additionally collected from ankylosing spondylitis patients. On the study overall, not on this receptor specifically: In peripheral blood, the disease-linked clones were found at relatively low frequencies and had a CD8+ phenotype. Significant enrichment of the disease-linked clones was reported in matched synovial fluid samples from ankylosing spondylitis patients. Blood from ankylosing spondylitis patients appeared to be characterized by a TCR beta motif made up of under ten highly homologous amino acid variants. Some motif variants were previously reported in synovial fluid and blood of reactive arthritis patients, suggesting common disease-initiation mechanisms.

TCRdb records Illumina HiSeq 2500 as the sequencer. TCR beta libraries were prepared by quantitative 5'-RACE with molecular barcodes. The paper's processing steps were these. A new computational method based on a probabilistic model of VDJ rearrangement was used to identify disease-linked TCR variants. The raw public reads went through TCRdb reprocessing: fastp at Q25, MiXCR clone calling, in-frame beta chains kept. Rows are combined by CDR3 protein, so each entry shows the most common genes and DNA. The V and J calls and clone size are TCRdb's, not the authors'. This sample has about 64,000 distinct CDR3 sequences in its table, and over 5% of those were observed once. The ten most abundant clones make up roughly 4.8% of the sample. Spanning cysteine to phenylalanine, the CDR3 consists of 13 amino acids. Solely the CDR3 DNA is kept, with 39 bases framed from the first base. Relative to germline, V is 10 bases shorter and J is 7 bases shorter, with 14 bases between their ends. As encoded in the germline V gene, CDR1 is ENHRY while CDR2 is SYGVKD.

This clonotype was found many times. The target of this receptor is not known. Base qualities are not recorded, but no much larger clone differs from it by a single base. For each ankylosing spondylitis patient, the synovial fluid sample was matched to a blood sample from that same patient. The chain uses TRBV10-3 and TRBJ1-6, with the identity of the D gene unclear. The sequenced material came from synovial fluid, either unsorted or a sorted T cell fraction (not recorded which). This receptor was obtained from a male donor with ankylosing spondylitis. Here the CDR3 is given as CATIRESNSPLHF. The bases are TGTGCCACAATCCGGGAGAGCAATTCACCCCTCCACTTT.